Described below is a single TCR beta chain sequence and its context. The antigen remains undetermined. This PCR relied on a set of 60 Vbeta primers and 13 Jbeta primers. Some clones are missing from TCRdb's copy, which holds only in-frame ones; the method was immunoSEQ multiplex PCR. The repertoire consists of around 180,000 clones, with around four fifths occurring once and the leading ten covering 0.9% to 1.2%. The CDR3 has 15 amino acids. V lost 4 bases, J lost 7 bases, and 12 bases stayed unmatched. Germline V gene data show CDR1 as SGHNT and CDR2 as YYREEE (reference sequence). This sample is drawn from a study of cytomegalovirus exposure and HLA in healthy donors. The wider study: Unique TCR beta sequences numbering about 100 million came from about 179 million T cells in an earlier analysis. General study findings and limits: A link between a missense DCLRE1C variant and TCR beta V- and J-gene trimming emerged from a later analysis. Specific recognition of CMV antigens was confirmed in vitro for three chains (all CMV-associated).

Sequenced material: PBMCs. The sequence came from a woman in her thirties or forties in good health and CMV-seronegative. The chain links TRBV5-4 to TRBJ1-2; 8 bases are shared with TRBD1. CDR3 sequence: CASSARPGQGSGYTF. DNA of the CDR3: TGTGCCAGCAGCGCCCGGCCTGGACAGGGTTCTGGCTACACCTTC. Full variable domain (rest looked up from reference TRBV5-4 and TRBJ1-2): ETGVTQSPTHLIKTRGQQVTLRCSSQSGHNTVSWYQQALGQGPQFIFQYYREEENGRGNFPPRFSGLQFPNYSSELNVNALELDDSALYLCASSARPGQGSGYTFGSGTRLTVV.